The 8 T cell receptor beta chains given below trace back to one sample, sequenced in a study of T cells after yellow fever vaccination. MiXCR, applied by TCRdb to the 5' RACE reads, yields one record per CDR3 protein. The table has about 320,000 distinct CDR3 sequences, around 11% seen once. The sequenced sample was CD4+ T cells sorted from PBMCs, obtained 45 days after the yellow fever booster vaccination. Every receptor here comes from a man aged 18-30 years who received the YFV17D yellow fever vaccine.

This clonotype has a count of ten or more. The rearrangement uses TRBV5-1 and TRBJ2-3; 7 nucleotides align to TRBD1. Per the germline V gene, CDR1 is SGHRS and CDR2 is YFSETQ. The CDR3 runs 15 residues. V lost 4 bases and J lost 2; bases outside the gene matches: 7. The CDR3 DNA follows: TGCGCCAGCAGCCTCGGGACAGCGGACACAGATACGCAGTATTTT. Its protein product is CASSLGTADTDTQYF.

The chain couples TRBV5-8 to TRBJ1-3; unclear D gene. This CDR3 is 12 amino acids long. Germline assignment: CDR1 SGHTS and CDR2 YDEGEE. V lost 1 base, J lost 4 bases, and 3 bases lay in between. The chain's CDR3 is CASSLLGNTIYF. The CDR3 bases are TGTGCCAGCAGCTTGTTGGGAAACACCATATATTTT.

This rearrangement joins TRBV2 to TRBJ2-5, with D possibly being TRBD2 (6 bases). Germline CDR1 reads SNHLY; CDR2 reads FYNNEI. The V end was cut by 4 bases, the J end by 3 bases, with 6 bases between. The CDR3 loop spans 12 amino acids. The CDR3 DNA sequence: TGTGCCAGCAGTGGACTAGAAGAGACCCAGTACTTC. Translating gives CASSGLEETQYF.

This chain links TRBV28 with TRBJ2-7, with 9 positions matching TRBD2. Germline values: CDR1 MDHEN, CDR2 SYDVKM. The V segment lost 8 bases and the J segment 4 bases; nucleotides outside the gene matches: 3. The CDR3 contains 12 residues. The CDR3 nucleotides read TGTGCCAGCGGACTAGCGCTATACGAGCAGTACGTC. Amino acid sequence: CASGLALYEQYV.

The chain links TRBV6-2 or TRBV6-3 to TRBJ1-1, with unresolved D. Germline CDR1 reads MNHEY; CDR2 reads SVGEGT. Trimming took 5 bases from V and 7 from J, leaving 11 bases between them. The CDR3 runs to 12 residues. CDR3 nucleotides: TGTGCCAGCAGTGATCGACCGGTTGAAGCTTTCTTT. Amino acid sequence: CASSDRPVEAFF.

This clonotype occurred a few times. The CDR3: CASKSSQGAFEQYF. Here the CDR3 DNA reads TGTGCCAGCAAGTCGTCCCAGGGGGCATTCGAGCAGTACTTC. The chain joins TRBV6-5 to TRBJ2-7, with 8 bases fitting TRBD1. Germline V gene sequence: CDR1 MNHEY, CDR2 SVGAGI. V shed 7 bases, J shed 6 bases, and the junction held 11 bases outside the gene matches. The CDR3 spans 14 residues.

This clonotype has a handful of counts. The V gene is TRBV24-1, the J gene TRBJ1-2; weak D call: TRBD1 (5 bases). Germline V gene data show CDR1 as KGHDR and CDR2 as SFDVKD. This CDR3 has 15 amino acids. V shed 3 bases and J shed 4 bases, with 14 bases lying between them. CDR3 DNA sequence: TGTGCCACCAGTGATGGGCTCGGGACGCTCTATGGCTACACCTTC. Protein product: CATSDGLGTLYGYTF.

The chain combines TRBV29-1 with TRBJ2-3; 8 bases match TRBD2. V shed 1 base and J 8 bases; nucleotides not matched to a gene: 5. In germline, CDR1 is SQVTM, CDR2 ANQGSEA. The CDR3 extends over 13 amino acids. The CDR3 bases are TGCAGCGTTGAAGCGGGGGGGCACGGTACGCAGTATTTT. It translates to CSVEAGGHGTQYF.